These T cell receptor beta chains were read from a single sample in a study of T cells in narcolepsy. TCRdb's table, derived via immunoSEQ multiplex PCR, lists solely in-frame clones and lacks some. The table includes tens of thousands of clones, about four fifths detected once. The sequencing input was CD45RA- memory CD4+ T cells from PBMCs. These receptors all come from a human donor with narcolepsy. Both conserved end residues are part of each CDR3. D genes are given only for firm matches. Only some rows state a clone size, as once, few, many or a class for expanded clones.

cdr3_aa,cdr3_nt,cdr3_length,clone_size,j_call,v_call,d_call
CASSFQGGTEAFF,TGTGCCAGCAGCTTCCAGGGTGGCACTGAAGCTTTCTTT,13,NA,TRBJ1-1,TRBV7-9,NA
CASNRKQGTEAFF,TGTGCCAGCAACAGAAAACAGGGCACTGAAGCTTTCTTT,13,NA,TRBJ1-1,TRBV6-6,NA
CASRTGTANTEAFF,TGCGCCAGCAGAACCGGGACGGCGAACACTGAAGCTTTCTTT,14,NA,TRBJ1-1,TRBV5-1,NA
CASSLPTGGGGETQYF,TGTGCCAGCAGTTTGCCAACGGGCGGGGGTGGAGAGACCCAGTACTTC,16,NA,TRBJ2-5,TRBV28,TRBD2
CASSPGEAGGGSPLHF,TGTGCCAGCAGCCCTGGCGAGGCAGGGGGGGGTTCACCCCTCCACTTT,16,NA,TRBJ1-6,TRBV7-2,TRBD1
CASRPPGRETYEQYF,TGTGCCAGTAGGCCCCCGGGACGGGAAACCTACGAGCAGTACTTC,15,NA,TRBJ2-7,TRBV19,NA
CASSLYNEQFF,TGTGCCAGCAGTTTATACAATGAGCAGTTCTTC,11,NA,TRBJ2-1,TRBV28,NA
CASSLAWDTEAFF,TGTGCCAGCAGCTTAGCGTGGGACACTGAAGCTTTCTTT,13,few,TRBJ1-1,TRBV7-2,NA
CASSSGTRGTPTERYF,TGTGCCAGCAGTTCCGGGACAAGGGGGACGCCGACCGAGCGGTACTTC,16,NA,TRBJ2-7,TRBV27,NA
CASRGVAEQFF,TGTGCCAGCCGAGGGGTGGCTGAGCAGTTCTTC,11,NA,TRBJ2-1,TRBV6-5,NA
CASRPTHGGNTEAFF,TGTGCCAGCAGACCTACCCACGGGGGGAACACTGAAGCTTTCTTT,15,NA,TRBJ1-1,TRBV6-5,NA
CASSYKGGRGLTDTQYF,TGTGCCAGCAGCTACAAAGGAGGCAGGGGCCTCACAGATACGCAGTATTTT,17,NA,TRBJ2-3,TRBV11-3,NA
CAWSVRTGGVGTQYF,TGTGCCTGGAGTGTAAGGACAGGGGGAGTGGGGACCCAGTACTTC,15,NA,TRBJ2-5,TRBV30,TRBD1
CASSQELLSPGRLSSGNTIYF,TGTGCCAGCAGCCAAGAGCTATTATCACCAGGCCGTCTTTCCTCTGGAAACACCATATATTTT,21,NA,TRBJ1-3,TRBV4-2,NA
CASSEAAAGELFF,TGTGCCAGCAGTGAAGCGGCCGCCGGGGAGCTGTTTTTT,13,NA,TRBJ2-2,TRBV2,NA
CASSSGGLVYEQFF,TGTGCCAGCAGCTCCGGAGGACTAGTCTATGAGCAGTTCTTC,14,NA,TRBJ2-1,TRBV7-3,TRBD2
CASSDTPGTGGGEQYF,TGTGCCAGCAGCGATACACCCGGGACAGGGGGCGGGGAGCAGTACTTC,16,NA,TRBJ2-7,TRBV7-3,TRBD1
CASRSGGLPGGELFF,TGTGCCAGTAGGTCGGGGGGCCTCCCCGGCGGGGAGCTGTTTTTT,15,NA,TRBJ2-2,TRBV19,NA
CASNGQGGSPLHF,TGTGCCAGCAATGGACAGGGCGGTTCACCCCTCCACTTT,13,NA,TRBJ1-6,TRBV6-6,TRBD1
CASSLDRTSTDTQYF,TGTGCCAGCAGCTTGGACAGGACTAGCACAGATACGCAGTATTTT,15,NA,TRBJ2-3,TRBV7-8,TRBD1
CASSRDQVSGYTF,TGCGCCAGCAGCCGGGATCAAGTGAGTGGCTACACCTTC,13,NA,TRBJ1-2,TRBV4-3,NA
CASRKIDRAQETQYF,TGTGCCAGCAGGAAAATAGACAGGGCCCAAGAGACCCAGTACTTC,15,NA,TRBJ2-5,TRBV28,TRBD1
CASSTGGGEKLFF,TGTGCCAGCAGCACCGGGGGGGGAGAAAAACTGTTTTTT,13,NA,TRBJ1-4,TRBV7-9,NA
CASSHSGQGAYGYTF,TGTGCCAGCAGCCATTCCGGACAGGGGGCGTATGGCTACACCTTC,15,NA,TRBJ1-2,TRBV14,TRBD1
CAWSAKTGNSNQPQHF,TGTGCCTGGAGTGCCAAGACAGGTAATAGCAATCAGCCCCAGCATTTT,16,once,TRBJ1-5,TRBV30,NA
CASRFSSSYNEQFF,TGTGCCAGCAGGTTTTCTAGCTCCTACAATGAGCAGTTCTTC,14,NA,TRBJ2-1,TRBV27,NA
CASSSRQGALTDTQYF,TGCGCCAGCAGCAGTAGACAGGGGGCCTTAACAGATACGCAGTATTTT,16,NA,TRBJ2-3,TRBV5-1,TRBD1
CASSVRDRVDSPLHF,TGTGCCAGCAGCGTAAGGGACAGGGTTGACTCACCCCTCCACTTT,15,NA,TRBJ1-6,TRBV9,TRBD1
CASSPWTGNNNEQFF,TGCGCCAGCAGCCCATGGACAGGGAACAACAATGAGCAGTTCTTC,15,NA,TRBJ2-1,TRBV4-1,TRBD1